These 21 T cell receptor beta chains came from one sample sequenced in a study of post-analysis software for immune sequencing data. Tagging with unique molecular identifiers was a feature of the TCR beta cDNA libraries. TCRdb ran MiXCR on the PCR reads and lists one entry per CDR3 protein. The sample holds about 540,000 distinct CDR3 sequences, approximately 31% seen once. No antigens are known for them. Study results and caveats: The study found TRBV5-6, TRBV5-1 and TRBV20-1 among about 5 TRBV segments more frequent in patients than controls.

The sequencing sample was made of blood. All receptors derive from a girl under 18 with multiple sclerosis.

CDR3 sequence reads: CASSATTGTTEAFF. CDR3 coding DNA: TGTGCCAGCTCAGCGACAACAGGGACCACTGAAGCTTTCTTT. The chain links TRBV18 to TRBJ1-1; TRBD1 might be the D (6 bases). The CDR3 runs 14 residues. With 5 bases removed from V and 4 bases from J, the gap between germline ends came to 14 bases. Germline CDR1 and CDR2: KGHSH and LQKENI.

The CDR3 protein is CASTKGRDDQPQHF. As DNA, the CDR3 is TGTGCCAGCACCAAGGGTCGGGATGATCAGCCCCAGCATTTT. This chain joins TRBV2 and TRBJ1-5; no firm D call. V was clipped by 7 bases and J by 5 bases, with 15 bases between them. The CDR3 sequence is 14 residues long. Germline values: CDR1 SNHLY, CDR2 FYNNEI. Based on the CDR3 plus reference TRBV2 and TRBJ1-5, the full variable domain is EPEVTQTPSHQVTQMGQEVILRCVPISNHLYFYWYRQILGQKVEFLVSFYNNEISEKSEIFDDQFSVERPDGSNFTLKIRSTKLEDSAMYFCASTKGRDDQPQHFGDGTRLSIL.

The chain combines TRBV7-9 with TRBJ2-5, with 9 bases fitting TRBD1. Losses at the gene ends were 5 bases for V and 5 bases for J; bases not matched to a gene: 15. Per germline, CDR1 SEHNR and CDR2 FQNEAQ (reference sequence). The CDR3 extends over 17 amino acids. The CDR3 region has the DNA TGTGCCAGCAGCCCGGATGGTGGGACAGGGTTCGGGGAGACCCAGTACTTC. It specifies CASSPDGGTGFGETQYF.

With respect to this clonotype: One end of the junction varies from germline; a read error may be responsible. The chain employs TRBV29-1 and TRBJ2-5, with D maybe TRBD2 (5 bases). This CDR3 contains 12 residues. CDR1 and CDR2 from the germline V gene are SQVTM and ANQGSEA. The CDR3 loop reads CSGEHSGETQYF. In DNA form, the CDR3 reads TGCAGCGGTGAACACTCGGGGGAGACCCAGTACTTC.

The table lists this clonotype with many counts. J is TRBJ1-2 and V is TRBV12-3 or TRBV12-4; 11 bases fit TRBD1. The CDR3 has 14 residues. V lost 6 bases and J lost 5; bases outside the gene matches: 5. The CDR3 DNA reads TGTGCCAGCAGCAGGACAGGGGGCTCATATGGCTACACCTTC. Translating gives CASSRTGGSYGYTF.

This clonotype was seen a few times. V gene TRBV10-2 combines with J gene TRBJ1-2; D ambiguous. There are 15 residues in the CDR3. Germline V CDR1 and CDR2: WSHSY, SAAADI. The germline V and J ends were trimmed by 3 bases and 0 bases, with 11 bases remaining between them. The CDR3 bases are TGCGCCAGCAGTGACTTCACGTACTCTAACTATGGCTACACCTTC. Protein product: CASSDFTYSNYGYTF.

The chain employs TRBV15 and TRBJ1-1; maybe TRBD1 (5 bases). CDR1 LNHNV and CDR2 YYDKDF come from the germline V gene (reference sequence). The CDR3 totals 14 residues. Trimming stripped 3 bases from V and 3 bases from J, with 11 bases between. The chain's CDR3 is CATSSLTAYTEAFF. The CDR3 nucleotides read TGTGCCACCAGCAGTTTGACAGCCTACACTGAAGCTTTCTTT.

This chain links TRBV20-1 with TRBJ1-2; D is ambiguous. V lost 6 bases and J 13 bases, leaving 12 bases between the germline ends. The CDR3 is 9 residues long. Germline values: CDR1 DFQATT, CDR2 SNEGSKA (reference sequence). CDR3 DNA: TGCAGTGCCTCTAGCCCCCCCACCTTC. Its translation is CSASSPPTF.

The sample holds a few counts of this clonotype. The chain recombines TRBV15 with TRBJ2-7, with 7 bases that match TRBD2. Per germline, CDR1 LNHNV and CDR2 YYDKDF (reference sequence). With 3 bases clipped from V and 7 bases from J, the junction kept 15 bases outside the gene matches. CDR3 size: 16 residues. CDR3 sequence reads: CATSSPPAGVYNEQYF. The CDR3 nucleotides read TGTGCCACCAGCAGCCCACCGGCGGGGGTCTACAATGAGCAGTACTTC.

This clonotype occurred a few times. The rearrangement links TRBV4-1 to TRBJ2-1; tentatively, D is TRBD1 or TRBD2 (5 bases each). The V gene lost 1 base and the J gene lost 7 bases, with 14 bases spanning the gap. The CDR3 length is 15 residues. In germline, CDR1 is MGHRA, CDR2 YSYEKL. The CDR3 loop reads CASSQGELAGNEQFF. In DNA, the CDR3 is TGCGCCAGCAGCCAAGGAGAGCTAGCAGGGAATGAGCAGTTCTTC.

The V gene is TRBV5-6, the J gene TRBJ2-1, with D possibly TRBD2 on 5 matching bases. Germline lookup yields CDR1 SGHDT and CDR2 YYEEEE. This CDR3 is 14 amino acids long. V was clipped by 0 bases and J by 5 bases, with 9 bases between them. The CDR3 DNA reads TGTGCCAGCAGCTTGGACCGGGGAAACAATGAGCAGTTCTTC. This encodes CASSLDRGNNEQFF.

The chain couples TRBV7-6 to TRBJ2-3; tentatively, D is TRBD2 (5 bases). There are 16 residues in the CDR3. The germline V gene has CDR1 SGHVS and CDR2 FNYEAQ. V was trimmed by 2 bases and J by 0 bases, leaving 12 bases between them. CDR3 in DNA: TGTGCCAGCAGCTTACCGTACCGGGATAGCACAGATACGCAGTATTTT. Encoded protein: CASSLPYRDSTDTQYF.

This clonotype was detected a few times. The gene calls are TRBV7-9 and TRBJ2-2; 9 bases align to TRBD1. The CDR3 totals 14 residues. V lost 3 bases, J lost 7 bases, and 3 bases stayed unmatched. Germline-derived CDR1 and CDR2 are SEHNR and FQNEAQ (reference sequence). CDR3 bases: TGTGCCAGCAGCTTGACAGGGGGTCACGGGGAGCTGTTTTTT. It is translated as CASSLTGGHGELFF.

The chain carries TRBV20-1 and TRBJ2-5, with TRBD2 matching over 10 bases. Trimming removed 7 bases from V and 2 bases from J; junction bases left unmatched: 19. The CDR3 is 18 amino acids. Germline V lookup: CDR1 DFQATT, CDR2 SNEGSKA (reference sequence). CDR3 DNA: TGCAGTGTGGGCGTGGTGGCTAGCGGGGGCCTCCGGCAAGAGACCCAGTACTTC. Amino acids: CSVGVVASGGLRQETQYF.

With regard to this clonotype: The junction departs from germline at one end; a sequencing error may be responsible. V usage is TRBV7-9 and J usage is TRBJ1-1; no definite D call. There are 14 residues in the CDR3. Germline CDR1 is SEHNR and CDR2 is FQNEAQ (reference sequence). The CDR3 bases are TGTGTCAGCAGCTTAAGACGGCCGAACACTGAAGCTTTCTTT. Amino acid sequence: CVSSLRRPNTEAFF.

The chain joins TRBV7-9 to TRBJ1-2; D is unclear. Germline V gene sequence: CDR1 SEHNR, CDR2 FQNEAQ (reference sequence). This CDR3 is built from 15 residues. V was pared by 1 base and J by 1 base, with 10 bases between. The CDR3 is CASSLGRTDNYGYTF. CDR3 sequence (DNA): TGTGCCAGCAGCTTAGGCCGAACAGATAACTATGGCTACACCTTC.

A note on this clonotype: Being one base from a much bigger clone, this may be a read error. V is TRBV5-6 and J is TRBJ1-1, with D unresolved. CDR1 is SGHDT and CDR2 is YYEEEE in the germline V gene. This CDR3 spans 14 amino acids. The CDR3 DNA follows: TGTACCAGCAGCTCAATATCTGGGGACACTGAAGCTTTCTTT. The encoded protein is CTSSSISGDTEAFF.

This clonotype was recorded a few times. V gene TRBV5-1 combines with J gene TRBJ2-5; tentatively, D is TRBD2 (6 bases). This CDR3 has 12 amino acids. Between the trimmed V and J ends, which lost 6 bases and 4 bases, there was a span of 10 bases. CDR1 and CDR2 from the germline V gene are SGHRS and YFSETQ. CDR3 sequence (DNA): TGCGCCAGCACCGGGAGCTTAGAGACCCAGTACTTC. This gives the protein CASTGSLETQYF.

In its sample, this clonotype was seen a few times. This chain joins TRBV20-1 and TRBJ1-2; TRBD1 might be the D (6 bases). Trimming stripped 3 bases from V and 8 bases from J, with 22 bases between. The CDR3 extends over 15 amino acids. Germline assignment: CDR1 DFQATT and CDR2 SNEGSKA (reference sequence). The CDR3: CSASTGLEMSAGYTF. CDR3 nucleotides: TGCAGTGCTAGCACAGGGCTGGAGATGTCGGCCGGCTACACCTTC.

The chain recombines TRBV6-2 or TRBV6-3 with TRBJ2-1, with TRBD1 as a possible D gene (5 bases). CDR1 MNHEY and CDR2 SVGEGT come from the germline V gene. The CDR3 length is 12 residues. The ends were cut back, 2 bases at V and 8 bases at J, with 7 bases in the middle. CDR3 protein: CASSYEGDEQFF. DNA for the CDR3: TGTGCCAGCAGTTACGAAGGGGATGAGCAGTTCTTC.

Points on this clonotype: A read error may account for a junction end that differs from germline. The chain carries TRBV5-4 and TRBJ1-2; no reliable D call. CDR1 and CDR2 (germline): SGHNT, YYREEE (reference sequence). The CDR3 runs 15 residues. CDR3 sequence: CASSFMNRANYGHTF. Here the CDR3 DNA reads TGTGCCAGCAGCTTTATGAACAGAGCTAACTATGGCCACACCTTC.